Below, 3 T cell receptor beta chains from the same sample are listed, as sequenced in a study of beta chain features in type 1 diabetes. Sequenced material consisted of expressed TCRB transcripts (all of the isolated RNA was reverse transcribed). TCRdb's table, derived via immunoSEQ multiplex PCR, lists solely in-frame clones and lacks some. The repertoire includes 150,000 to 190,000 clones, around 8% of them detected once, and 0.65% sits in the top ten. The sequenced material came from central memory CD4+ T cells from blood. These receptors came from a man between 18 and 29 years old in good health.

This chain joins TRBV28 and TRBJ1-6, with D possibly TRBD1 on 6 matching bases. Per the germline V gene, CDR1 is MDHEN and CDR2 is SYDVKM. With 6 bases removed from V and 10 bases from J, the gap between germline ends came to 22 bases. The CDR3 is 16 residues long. The CDR3 region has the DNA TGTGCCAGCAGATCTCCGATACAGGGAAGGGAATCACCCCTCCACTTT. The encoded protein is CASRSPIQGRESPLHF.

The chain couples TRBV7-9 to TRBJ2-7; unclear D gene. Trimming removed 3 bases from V and 2 bases from J, with 8 bases in between. There are 13 residues in the CDR3. Germline lookup yields CDR1 SEHNR and CDR2 FQNEAQ (reference sequence). The CDR3 bases are TGTGCCAGCAGCTTGGGCGTTCCCTACGAGCAGTACTTC. Translated, it gives CASSLGVPYEQYF.

This clone was detected ten times or more. V and J are TRBV7-9 and TRBJ1-1, with TRBD1 matching 7 bases. The CDR3 consists of 15 residues. The germline gives CDR1 SEHNR, CDR2 FQNEAQ (reference sequence). Germline trimming cut 3 bases from V and 8 bases from J; bases unmatched to any gene: 12. The CDR3 region is CASSLRTGSSSEAFF. The CDR3 bases are TGTGCCAGCAGCTTGAGGACAGGTTCGTCCTCAGAAGCTTTCTTT.